Listed below are T cell receptor beta chains from one sample, sequenced in a study of metastatic and nonmetastatic thyroid tumors. Using MiXCR, TCRdb re-called clones from the PCR reads. The repertoire holds 30,000 to 50,000 clones, with approximately 15% as singletons. Sequencing was performed on blood. These receptors originate from a female donor with papillary thyroid cancer or a benign thyroid nodule (not recorded which). Some clones in this sample may be carry-over from other donors' samples. Both conserved end residues are part of each CDR3. The D gene is left open where the match is weak. Clone size is shown for a subset of rows, as once, few, many or a class of expanded clone.

d_call	v_call	clone_size	j_call	cdr3_nt	cdr3_aa
TRBD2	TRBV27	many	TRBJ2-5	TGTGCCAAGGACCCTGAGGCGCCGGGTCTAGCGGAAGAGACCCAGTACTTC	CAKDPEAPGLAEETQYF
-	TRBV28	few	TRBJ2-7	TGTGCCAGCATTTACGGGATAGCAAGCGTCCACGAGCAGTACTTC	CASIYGIASVHEQYF
-	TRBV7-7	many	TRBJ2-3	TGTGCTAGCAGCTTCCGGGACAAGGATACGCAGTATTTT	CASSFRDKDTQYF
TRBD1	TRBV27	many	TRBJ1-2	TGTGCCAGCACCGCAGGGGGGAGGAATGGCTACACCTTC	CASTAGGRNGYTF
-	TRBV5-4	few	TRBJ1-3	TGTGCCAGCAGCTTCAACGGGGGAGGACCTGGAAACACCATATATTTT	CASSFNGGGPGNTIYF
TRBD2	TRBV3-1	many	TRBJ2-3	TGTGCCAGCAGCCCCGAATATAGCGGGAGGGGCGGGACGCAGTATTTT	CASSPEYSGRGGTQYF
-	TRBV28	-	TRBJ2-5	TGTGCCAGCAGCCCCGCGGGTGGCCGAGAGACCCAGTACTTC	CASSPAGGRETQYF
-	TRBV12-3/TRBV12-4	many	TRBJ2-1	TGTGCCAGCAGTTTAGATACGGCAGGGTCCTACAATGAGCAGTTCTTC	CASSLDTAGSYNEQFF
TRBD2	TRBV9	many	TRBJ2-5	TGTGCCAGCAGCGGACTAGCAAAAGAGACCCAGTACTTC	CASSGLAKETQYF
-	TRBV19	many	TRBJ1-1	TGTGCCAGTAGTATGTCCGTGAACACTGAAGCTTTCTTT	CASSMSVNTEAFF
-	TRBV4-1	many	TRBJ2-7	TGCGCCAGCAGGAGTTGGGGGGACCGCGACTACGAGCAGTACTTC	CASRSWGDRDYEQYF
TRBD1	TRBV7-9	many	TRBJ2-2	TGTGCCAGCAGCGCGACAGGGGACACCGGGGAGCTGTTTTTT	CASSATGDTGELFF
-	TRBV19	-	TRBJ1-1	TGTGCCAGTAGTCCCCGGGAGGTTCGTAACACTGAAGCTTTCTTT	CASSPREVRNTEAFF
-	TRBV2	many	TRBJ2-7	TGTGCCAGCAGGCCAATGGCGTCCGAGCAGTACTTC	CASRPMASEQYF
-	TRBV7-6	many	TRBJ2-1	TGTGCCAGCAGCTTAGAACCGGTCTACAATGAGCAGTTCTTC	CASSLEPVYNEQFF